This T cell receptor (beta chain) was captured in a study of cytomegalovirus exposure and HLA in healthy donors. Overall study: In an earlier analysis, 90 million to 130 million unique TCR beta sequences were found from approximately 170 million T cells.

The study ran its PCR with 60 Vbeta and 13 Jbeta primers. The protocol was immunoSEQ multiplex PCR, while the TCRdb copy is restricted to in-frame clones and leaves out a portion. The sample holds about 140,000 clones, almost 85% seen once. Whereas donors were nominally healthy upon sampling, unrecorded immune exposures were probable. This clone has just a few counts. V gave up 0 bases and J gave up 5 bases, with 13 bases separating them. Germline assignment: CDR1 LGHNA and CDR2 YNFKEQ. The CDR3 has 16 residues. This receptor was identified in a woman aged 55 to 70 in good health and CMV-seropositive. Sample: PBMCs. The chain carries TRBV4-2 and TRBJ2-2; the D gene is possibly TRBD2 (6 bases). The CDR3, as DNA: TGTGCCAGCAGCCAAGATCAACTAGCTTTGACCGGGGAGCTGTTTTTT. Its translation is CASSQDQLALTGELFF.